Given below is one TCR beta chain in context. This clonotype was recorded at least ten times. This receptor's antigen is unknown. No base quality values were provided; no much bigger clone lies one nucleotide off. Stable Graves' hyperthyroidism was defined as the absence of progression to ophthalmopathy over 18 months of follow-up. Hyperthyroidism patients were newly diagnosed, had a disease duration of under 2 months, and were aged 18 to 65 years. Any patient with an uncontrolled infection, another autoimmune disease, pregnancy or lactation was excluded. Diagnoses relied on clinical symptoms, serum thyroxine and TRAb, thyroid ultrasound and orbital computed tomography. PBMCs were separated from 7.5 to 10 ml of fresh peripheral blood using Ficoll-Paque density gradient centrifugation. Trizol reagent was used to extract total RNA, and RNA quality was then checked on an Agilent 2100 Bioanalyzer. The data stem from a study of T cells in Graves' hyperthyroidism and ophthalmopathy (dated by TCRdb to the late 2010s). Background on the whole study: Peripheral blood samples were taken at the time of initial diagnosis, prior to any treatment. Prospective prediction of ophthalmopathy was tested in an independent validation cohort of about 19 hyperthyroidism patients and some 17 patients who later progressed to ophthalmopathy. For training and testing, the roughly 93 patients in the discovery cohort were randomly divided in a 7:3 ratio. After sampling, hyperthyroidism patients received methimazole starting at 30 mg daily, and ophthalmopathy patients received high-dose intravenous methylprednisolone. To identify TCR V-J signatures that set the groups apart, the researchers used a discovery cohort of approximately 98 patients, made up of about 44 with Graves' ophthalmopathy and 57 with stable Graves' hyperthyroidism. Thyroid tissue and blood T-cell repertoires from several Graves' hyperthyroidism patients were also compared in the study. TCR Vbeta CDR3 sequencing of 130 to 150 peripheral blood samples (about 45 ophthalmopathy, about 80 hyperthyroidism and roughly 17 progressor patients) is reported in the paper.

The TCR beta CDR3 regions were amplified from RNA transcripts. The TCR CDR3 was subjected to a first round of RT-PCR using the HTBI primer set and the Qiagen OneStep RT-PCR kit. A second multiplex PCR round built the libraries, followed by size selection and purification. The libraries were sequenced on an Illumina HiSeq2000 using paired-end 100 bp reads. The study's processing was this. Raw data were processed with SOAPnuke, discarding reads with adapters, uncalled bases, mean Phred below 15, or no exact constant-primer or identifier match. High-quality paired reads were merged using COPE v1.2.5, and each unique nucleotide sequence was defined as a clonotype. MiTCR v1.1 was used to align clonotypes to the IMGT TRBV, TRBD and TRBJ reference segments. Only V-J combinations with frequency above 0.0001, covering 98% to 99.2% of repertoires, were analysed. A TCS score was defined as the ratio between F50 (clonal expansion) and ExV (chaos), using BLOSUM62-based TCRdist between CDR3 peptides within each V-J. Welch's t-statistics and random forest reduced roughly 500 V-J features to 13, which were used in a naive Bayes classifier (R e1071). TCRdb trimmed public reads at Q25 via fastp, called clones via MiXCR and kept in-frame beta chains. Rows merge per CDR3 protein into single entries with the most common DNA and genes. The V and J calls and clone size are TCRdb's, not the authors'. This sample comprises about 740,000 distinct CDR3 sequences, less than 15% of them detected only once. The top ten clonotypes cover 10% to 13% of the sample.

Overall study results and their limits: Sample size was not statistically predetermined, and blinding of investigators to group allocation was not performed. During validation, the model predicted progression to ophthalmopathy a median of about 6.5 months ahead of onset, with almost 71% sensitivity and around 73% specificity. Most expanded thyroid clonotypes (frequency above 0.001) were also detected in blood, a finding suggesting that blood repertoires may reflect thyroid immune responses. A model built on a 13 V-J signature distinguished ophthalmopathy from stable hyperthyroidism, reaching about 88% sensitivity and about 81% specificity in cross-validation and 80%/75% in testing.

CDR1 and CDR2 were assigned from the germline V gene (reference sequence) as GTSNPN and SVGIG. Trimming accounts for 1 base at V and 9 bases at J, while the number of junction bases matched to no gene is 9. Taken from cysteine to phenylalanine, the CDR3 has 14 residues. The only DNA kept is the CDR3, 42 bases in frame from the first base. Input material: blood. In this chain, TRBV30 is recombined with TRBJ2-1; 7 nucleotides in the junction match TRBD2. The receptor was isolated from a woman under 30 with Graves' hyperthyroidism. The DNA is TGTGCCTGGAGTGCGCTCAACCCTAGCGGTGAGCAGTTCTTC. It codes for CAWSALNPSGEQFF. The reference TRBV30 and TRBJ2-1 proteins fill in what lies around the CDR3, so the full variable domain reads SQTIHQWPATLVQPVGSPLSLECTVEGTSNPNLYWYRQAAGRGLQLLFYSVGIGQISSEVPQNLSASRPQDRQFILSSKKLLLSDSGFYLCAWSALNPSGEQFFGPGTRLTVL.